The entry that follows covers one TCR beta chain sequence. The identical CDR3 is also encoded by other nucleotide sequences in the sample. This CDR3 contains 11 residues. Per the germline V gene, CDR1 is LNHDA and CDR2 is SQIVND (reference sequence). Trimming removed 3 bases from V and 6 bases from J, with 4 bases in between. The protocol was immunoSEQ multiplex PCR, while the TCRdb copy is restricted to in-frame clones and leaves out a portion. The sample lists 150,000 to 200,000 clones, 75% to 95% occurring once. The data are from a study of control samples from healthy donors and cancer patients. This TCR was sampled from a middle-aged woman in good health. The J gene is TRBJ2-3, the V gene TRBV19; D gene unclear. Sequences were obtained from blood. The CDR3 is CASSIMDTQYF. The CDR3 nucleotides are TGTGCCAGTAGTATTATGGATACGCAGTATTTT.